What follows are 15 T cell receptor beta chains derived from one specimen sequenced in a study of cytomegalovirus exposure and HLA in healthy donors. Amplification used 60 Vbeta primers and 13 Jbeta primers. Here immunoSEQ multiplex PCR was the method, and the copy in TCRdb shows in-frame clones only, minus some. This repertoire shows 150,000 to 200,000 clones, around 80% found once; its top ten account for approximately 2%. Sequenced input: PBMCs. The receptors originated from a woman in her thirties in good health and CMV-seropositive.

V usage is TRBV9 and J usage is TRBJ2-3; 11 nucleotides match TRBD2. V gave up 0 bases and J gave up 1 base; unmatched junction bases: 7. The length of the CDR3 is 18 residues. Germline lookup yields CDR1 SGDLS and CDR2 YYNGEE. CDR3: CASSVDLLGLAGTDTQYF. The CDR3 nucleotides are TGTGCCAGCAGCGTAGACTTGCTGGGACTAGCGGGCACAGATACGCAGTATTTT.

CDR3 sequence: CASYSERPYAGYYGYTF. The CDR3 DNA reads TGTGCCAGCTACTCAGAGAGGCCCTATGCCGGATACTATGGCTACACCTTC. The genes are TRBV19 and TRBJ1-2, with D hard to call. Germline lookup yields CDR1 LNHDA and CDR2 SQIVND (reference sequence). This CDR3 spans 17 amino acids. V lost 9 bases and J 3 bases, leaving 26 bases between the germline ends.

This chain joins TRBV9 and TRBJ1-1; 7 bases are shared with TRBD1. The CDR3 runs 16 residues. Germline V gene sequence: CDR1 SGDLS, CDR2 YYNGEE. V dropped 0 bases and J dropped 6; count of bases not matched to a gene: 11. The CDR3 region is CASSVASEGATAEAFF. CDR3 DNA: TGTGCCAGCAGCGTAGCAAGCGAGGGGGCTACCGCTGAAGCTTTCTTT.

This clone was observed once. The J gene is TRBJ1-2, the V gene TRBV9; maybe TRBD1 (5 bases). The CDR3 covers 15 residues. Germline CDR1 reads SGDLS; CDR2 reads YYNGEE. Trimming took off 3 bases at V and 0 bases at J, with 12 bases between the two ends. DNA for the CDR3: TGTGCCAGCAGCGGGCGACAGAGAACTAACTATGGCTACACCTTC. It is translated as CASSGRQRTNYGYTF.

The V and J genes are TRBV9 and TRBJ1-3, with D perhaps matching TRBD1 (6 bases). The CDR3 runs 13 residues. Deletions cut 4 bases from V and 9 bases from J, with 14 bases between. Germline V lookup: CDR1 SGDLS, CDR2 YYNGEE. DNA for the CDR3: TGTGCCAGCAGCTTACACAGGGAAGGCACCATATATTTT. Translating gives CASSLHREGTIYF.

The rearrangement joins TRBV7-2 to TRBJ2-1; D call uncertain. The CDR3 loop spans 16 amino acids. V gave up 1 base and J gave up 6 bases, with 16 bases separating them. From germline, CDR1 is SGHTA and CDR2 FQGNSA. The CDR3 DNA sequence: TGTGCCAGCAGCTTAGTCACTGGCCAGGCTCGCAATGAGCAGTTCTTC. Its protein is CASSLVTGQARNEQFF. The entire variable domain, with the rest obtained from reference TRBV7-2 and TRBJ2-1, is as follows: GAGVSQSPSNKVTEKGKDVELRCDPISGHTALYWYRQSLGQGLEFLIYFQGNSAPDKSGLPSDRFSAERTGGSVSTLTIQRTQQEDSAVYLCASSLVTGQARNEQFFGPGTRLTVL.

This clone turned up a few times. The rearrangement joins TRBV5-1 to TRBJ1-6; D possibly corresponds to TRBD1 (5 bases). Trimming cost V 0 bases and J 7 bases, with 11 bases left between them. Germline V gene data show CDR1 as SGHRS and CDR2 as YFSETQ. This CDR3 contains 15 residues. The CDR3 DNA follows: TGCGCCAGCAGCTTGGCCAGGACACGGAATTCACCCCTCCACTTT. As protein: CASSLARTRNSPLHF.

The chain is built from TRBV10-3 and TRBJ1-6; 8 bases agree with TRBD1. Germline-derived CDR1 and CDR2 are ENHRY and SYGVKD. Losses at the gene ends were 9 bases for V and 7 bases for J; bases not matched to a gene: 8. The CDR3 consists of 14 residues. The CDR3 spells CAMASGGTNSPLHF. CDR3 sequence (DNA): TGTGCCATGGCATCAGGGGGCACGAATTCACCCCTCCACTTT.

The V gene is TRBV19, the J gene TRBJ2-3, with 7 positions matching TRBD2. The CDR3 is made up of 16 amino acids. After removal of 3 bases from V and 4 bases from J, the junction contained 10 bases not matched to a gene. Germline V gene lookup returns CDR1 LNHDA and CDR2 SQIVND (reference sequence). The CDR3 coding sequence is TGTGCCAGTAGTATCGGGCGGGGGTCGGTCGCAGATACGCAGTATTTT. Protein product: CASSIGRGSVADTQYF.

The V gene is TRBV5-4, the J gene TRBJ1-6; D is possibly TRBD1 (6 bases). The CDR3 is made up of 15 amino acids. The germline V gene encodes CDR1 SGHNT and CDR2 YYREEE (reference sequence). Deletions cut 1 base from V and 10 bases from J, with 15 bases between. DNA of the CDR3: TGTGCCAGCAGCTTGAATGACAGGTTTGACTCACCCCTCCACTTT. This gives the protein CASSLNDRFDSPLHF.

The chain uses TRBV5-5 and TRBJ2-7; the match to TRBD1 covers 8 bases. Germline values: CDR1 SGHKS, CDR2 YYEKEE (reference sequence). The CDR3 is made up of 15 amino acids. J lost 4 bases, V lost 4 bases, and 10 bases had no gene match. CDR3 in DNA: TGTGCCAGCAGCCCGGACCCGGGACAGGATTACGAGCAGTACTTC. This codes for CASSPDPGQDYEQYF.

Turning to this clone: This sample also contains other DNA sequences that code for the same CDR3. The CDR3, as DNA: TGTGCCAGCGGACAGAGCTCCTACGAGCAGTACTTC. This gives the protein CASGQSSYEQYF. V and J are TRBV9 and TRBJ2-7; D perhaps matches TRBD1 (6 bases). V lost 7 bases, J lost 0 bases, and 8 bases lay in between. Germline-derived CDR1 and CDR2 are SGDLS and YYNGEE. This CDR3 contains 12 residues. Full variable domain (outside the CDR3, taken from reference TRBV9 and TRBJ2-7): DSGVTQTPKHLITATGQRVTLRCSPRSGDLSVYWYQQSLDQGLQFLIQYYNGEERAKGNILERFSAQQFPDLHSELNLSSLELGDSALYFCASGQSSYEQYFGPGTRLTVT.

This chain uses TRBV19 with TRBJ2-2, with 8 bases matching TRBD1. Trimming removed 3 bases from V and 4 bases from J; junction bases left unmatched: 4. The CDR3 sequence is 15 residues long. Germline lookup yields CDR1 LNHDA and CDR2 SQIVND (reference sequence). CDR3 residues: CASSIQGAGTGELFF. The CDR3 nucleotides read TGTGCCAGTAGTATTCAGGGGGCCGGCACCGGGGAGCTGTTTTTT. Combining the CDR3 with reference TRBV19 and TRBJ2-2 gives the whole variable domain DGGITQSPKYLFRKEGQNVTLSCEQNLNHDAMYWYRQDPGQGLRLIYYSQIVNDFQKGDIAEGYSVSREKKESFPLTVTSAQKNPTAFYLCASSIQGAGTGELFFGEGSRLTVL.

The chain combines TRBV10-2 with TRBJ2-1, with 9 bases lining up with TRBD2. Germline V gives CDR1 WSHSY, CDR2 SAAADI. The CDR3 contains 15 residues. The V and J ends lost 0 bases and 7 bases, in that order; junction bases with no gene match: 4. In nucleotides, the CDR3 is TGCGCCAGCAGTGAGTCCCGCGGGGGGGGTAATGAGCAGTTCTTC. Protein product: CASSESRGGGNEQFF.

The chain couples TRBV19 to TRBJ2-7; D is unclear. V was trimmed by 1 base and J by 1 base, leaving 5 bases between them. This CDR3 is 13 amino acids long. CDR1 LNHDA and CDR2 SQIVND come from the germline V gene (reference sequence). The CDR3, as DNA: TGTGCCAGTAGTATAGCAGTTTCCTACGAGCAGTACTTC. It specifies CASSIAVSYEQYF. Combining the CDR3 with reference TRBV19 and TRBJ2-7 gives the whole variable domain DGGITQSPKYLFRKEGQNVTLSCEQNLNHDAMYWYRQDPGQGLRLIYYSQIVNDFQKGDIAEGYSVSREKKESFPLTVTSAQKNPTAFYLCASSIAVSYEQYFGPGTRLTVT.